This TCR beta chain was retrieved from a study of EBV T-cell therapy then PD-1 blockade in nasopharyngeal carcinoma (dated by TCRdb to the early 2020s). The Qiagen DNeasy Kit was used to extract genomic DNA from the sorted cells. Deep sequencing of the TCR beta chain was done on the immunoSEQ platform. The study's processing was this. The immunoSEQ Analyzer software was used to analyze the repertoire data. Entries here come from immuneACCESS through TCRdb and include only in-frame sequences with V and J called. Some clones fail to appear in such tables; in the studies checked, an unresolved V gene covers under half of the shortfall, and the cause of the remainder is unknown. D and trimming come from the DNA, and the V and J calls and clone size come from that table. The sample includes about 20,000 clones, with about 86% observed a single time. The ten largest clones add up to 30% to 35% of the sample.

Relative to germline, V is 3 bases shorter and J is 3 bases shorter, with 11 bases between their ends. Counted from cysteine to phenylalanine, this CDR3 has 13 amino acids. The sequence is cut down to CDR3 DNA, 39 bases in frame from base 1. For CDR1 and CDR2, the germline V gene lists SQVTM and ANQGSEA. The time point label corresponds to: 266 days after commencement of treatment, after nivolumab therapy. The treatment or condition label here, explained by the study, means: AdE1-LMPpoly-expanded autologous EBV-specific T-cell therapy followed by anti-PD-1 nivolumab. Comment on this clone: This receptor's antigen is unknown. No qualities accompany the bases; no much larger clone lies one base away.

Recombination joined TRBV29-1 with TRBJ1-1; the D gene lacks a confident call. This clonotype was obtained from a middle-aged man with nasopharyngeal carcinoma. Material: CD8+ T cells from blood, obtained around day 300 from a patient whose treatment included autologous EBV-specific T cells and nivolumab. The CDR3 protein sequence reads: CSVDGGSDTEAFF. The nucleotide sequence reads as follows: TGCAGCGTTGACGGAGGGTCGGACACTGAAGCTTTCTTT.